This T cell receptor beta chain was identified during a study of blood T cell repertoires in COVID-19. This clone has just one count. Deletions cut 6 bases from V and 3 bases from J, with 8 bases between. Germline V gene sequence: CDR1 LGHDT, CDR2 YNNKEL (reference sequence). The CDR3 covers 12 residues. Produced via immunoSEQ multiplex PCR; TCRdb's table is partial and in-frame only. The sample yields 110,000 to 150,000 clones, 84% seen once. Input material: peripheral blood. This sequence originates from a man aged 55 to 69 with active or convalescent COVID-19. This chain joins TRBV3-1 (or the pseudogene TRBV3-2) and TRBJ1-1; D is unclear. The CDR3 here is CASRRGHTEAFF. CDR3 DNA: TGTGCCAGCAGACGGGGTCACACTGAAGCTTTCTTT.